A single sample is the source of the 23 T cell receptor beta chains below, sequenced in a study of glioma-infiltrating T cells after dendritic cell vaccination. TCRdb's copy holds only in-frame clones and misses some; the assay was immunoSEQ multiplex PCR. This repertoire shows tens of thousands of clones, around 84% found once; its top ten account for 7.5% to 8.5%. Regarding time point: after dendritic cell vaccination, including at tumor progression/relapse. The sample was blood, taken after dendritic cell vaccination. The source is a human donor with glioblastoma.

This clone showed up just a few times. The chain links TRBV9 to TRBJ1-2, with 8 positions matching TRBD1. There are 15 residues in the CDR3. The V gene's germline CDR1 is SGDLS and CDR2 YYNGEE. V trimming: 2 bases; J trimming: 3 bases; junction bases outside the gene matches: 6. The CDR3 spells CASSVVGTGHYGYTF. The CDR3 DNA is TGTGCCAGCAGCGTTGTCGGGACAGGCCACTATGGCTACACCTTC.

This chain links TRBV28 with TRBJ1-5, with TRBD1 as a possible D gene (6 bases). The germline CDR1 and CDR2 sequences are MDHEN and SYDVKM. The CDR3 has 15 residues. Trimming removed 3 bases at V and 7 bases at J, with 16 bases between. CDR3 bases: TGTGCCAGCAGTTTTGTGGGGGCCGCTGGCCAGCCCCAGCATTTT. The encoded protein is CASSFVGAAGQPQHF. Complete variable domain (other parts from reference TRBV28 and TRBJ1-5): DVKVTQSSRYLVKRTGEKVFLECVQDMDHENMFWYRQDPGLGLRLIYFSYDVKMKEKGDIPEGYSVSREKKERFSLILESASTNQTSMYLCASSFVGAAGQPQHFGDGTRLSIL.

The V gene is TRBV7-6, the J gene TRBJ2-5; 11 bases agree with TRBD1. The CDR3 extends over 22 amino acids. The germline gives CDR1 SGHVS, CDR2 FNYEAQ. V gave up 1 base and J gave up 4 bases; unmatched junction bases: 23. CDR3 sequence: CASSLVGIGGTGGPTKRETQYF. The DNA for the CDR3 is TGTGCCAGCAGCTTAGTAGGTATAGGAGGGACAGGGGGACCGACTAAGAGAGAGACCCAGTACTTC.

The rearrangement links TRBV5-1 to TRBJ1-4; 7 bases match TRBD1. The CDR3 has 18 residues. Germline CDR1 is SGHRS and CDR2 is YFSETQ. With V trimmed by 4 bases and J by 5 bases, 17 bases remained unmatched. CDR3 residues: CASSLSGPGGNRNEKLFF. The CDR3 region has the DNA TGCGCCAGCAGCCTATCCGGGCCAGGGGGTAATAGGAATGAAAAACTGTTTTTT.

This chain joins TRBV7-8 and TRBJ2-7; D may be TRBD1 (5 bases). The germline V gene has CDR1 SGHVS and CDR2 FQNEAQ. V was pared by 1 base and J by 1 base, with 8 bases between. The CDR3 contains 14 residues. The chain's CDR3 is CASSLGTSSYEQYF. The CDR3 DNA reads as TGTGCCAGCAGCTTAGGGACATCGTCCTACGAGCAGTACTTC.

The chain uses TRBV5-4 and TRBJ1-3, with D perhaps TRBD1 (5 bases). The CDR3 consists of 14 residues. Trimming took off 1 base at V and 4 bases at J, with 9 bases between the two ends. Germline V gene data show CDR1 as SGHNT and CDR2 as YYREEE (reference sequence). CDR3 sequence (DNA): TGTGCCAGCAGCTTGTCAGGGCCCGGAAACACCATATATTTT. Translating gives CASSLSGPGNTIYF.

This chain connects TRBV19 to TRBJ1-2, with D perhaps TRBD1 (6 bases). Germline CDR1 LNHDA, CDR2 SQIVND (reference sequence). The CDR3 spans 16 residues. V shed 6 bases and J shed 0 bases, with 17 bases lying between them. In nucleotides, the CDR3 is TGTGCCAGTAGCACCGGGACACCGGATACTAACTATGGCTACACCTTC. Its translation: CASSTGTPDTNYGYTF.

This chain connects TRBV5-1 to TRBJ2-5; 7 bases are shared with TRBD1. Germline V CDR1 and CDR2: SGHRS, YFSETQ. This CDR3 is built from 16 residues. The trim removed 2 bases at V and 1 base at J, leaving 8 bases unmatched. CDR3 nucleotides: TGCGCCAGCAGCTTAGCGACAGGGACCGGCCAAGAGACCCAGTACTTC. This translates into CASSLATGTGQETQYF.

The chain uses TRBV11-3 and TRBJ2-7, with 7 bases matching TRBD1. V was clipped by 7 bases and J by 2 bases; unmatched bases: 14. This CDR3 has 16 residues. The germline CDR1 and CDR2 sequences are SGHNT and YENEEA. The CDR3 DNA reads as TGTGCCAGCACCGAGCACGGACAGGTCGGGACCTACGAGCAGTACTTC. Its protein product is CASTEHGQVGTYEQYF.

J is TRBJ1-1 and V is TRBV9; D may be TRBD1 (5 bases). Germline lookup yields CDR1 SGDLS and CDR2 YYNGEE. The V gene lost 0 bases and the J gene lost 4 bases, with 10 bases spanning the gap. The CDR3 covers 14 residues. The CDR3 region is CASSVGGRATEAFF. The DNA for the CDR3 is TGTGCCAGCAGCGTAGGGGGCAGGGCCACTGAAGCTTTCTTT.

The genes are TRBV29-1 and TRBJ1-1; D is uncertain. This CDR3 has 14 amino acids. The V gene's germline CDR1 is SQVTM and CDR2 ANQGSEA. V shed 2 bases and J shed 0 bases, with 10 bases lying between them. CDR3: CSVESYSMNTEAFF. The CDR3 coding sequence is TGCAGCGTTGAATCGTACTCCATGAACACTGAAGCTTTCTTT.

This clone was observed a single time. This chain connects TRBV6-1 to TRBJ2-1; D might be TRBD2 (5 bases). Germline CDR1 is MNHNS and CDR2 is SASEGT. The CDR3 sequence is 12 residues long. V lost 6 bases and J lost 9, with 12 bases in between. The CDR3 DNA sequence: TGTGCCAGCAGGGGCGTTGCGGGTGAGCAGTTCTTC. It translates to CASRGVAGEQFF.

The V call is TRBV6-1, the J call TRBJ1-5; 7 bases fit TRBD1. The CDR3 has 18 amino acids. Germline V lookup: CDR1 MNHNS, CDR2 SASEGT. V trimming: 3 bases; J trimming: 0 bases; junction bases outside the gene matches: 11. The CDR3 DNA sequence: TGTGCCAGCAGTGATTATACGAGGACAGGTTATAGCAATCAGCCCCAGCATTTT. Encoded protein: CASSDYTRTGYSNQPQHF.

This clone has a handful of counts. This rearrangement joins TRBV6-6 to TRBJ1-5; D remains unclear. The V end was cut by 0 bases, the J end by 6 bases, with 9 bases between. CDR1 and CDR2 from the germline V gene are MNHNY and SVGAGI (reference sequence). CDR3 length: 14 amino acids. The CDR3, as DNA: TGTGCCAGCAGTTACTCGTCGCTCAGTCAGCCCCAGCATTTT. This gives the protein CASSYSSLSQPQHF.

This clone was recorded a few times. The gene calls are TRBV6-4 and TRBJ2-3, with D possibly being TRBD1 (5 bases). CDR3 length equals 16 residues. Trimming stripped 0 bases from V and 0 bases from J, with 10 bases between. Germline V CDR1 and CDR2: MRHNA, SNTAGT. The CDR3 region has the DNA TGTGCCAGCAGTGACTCCCCGACAGCTAGCACAGATACGCAGTATTTT. It codes for CASSDSPTASTDTQYF.

The rearrangement joins TRBV7-2 to TRBJ1-2; D call uncertain. The CDR3 length is 13 residues. The V gene lost 4 bases and the J gene lost 6 bases, with 12 bases spanning the gap. In germline, CDR1 is SGHTA, CDR2 FQGNSA. The DNA for the CDR3 is TGTGCCAGCAGCTCAGGTCGCGTTGATGGCTACACCTTC. Amino acids: CASSSGRVDGYTF.

This clone was seen a single time. The gene calls are TRBV2 and TRBJ1-1; D not certain. In germline, CDR1 is SNHLY, CDR2 FYNNEI. The CDR3 is 16 residues long. The V and J ends lost 1 base and 4 bases respectively, with 16 bases between them. The CDR3 sequence: CASSEEPGLGLTEAFF. DNA for the CDR3: TGTGCCAGCAGTGAAGAGCCGGGATTAGGGCTCACTGAAGCTTTCTTT.

V is TRBV7-3 and J is TRBJ1-1; D not resolved. V shed 0 bases and J shed 1 base, with 21 bases lying between them. The CDR3 contains 19 residues. Germline assignment: CDR1 SGHTA and CDR2 FQGTGA. The CDR3 DNA follows: TGTGCCAGCAGCTTAACTTTTGAAGCAGGACTCATTGAGAACACTGAAGCTTTCTTT. Encoded protein: CASSLTFEAGLIENTEAFF.

CDR3 sequence: CASSLALVARNEETQYF. In DNA form, the CDR3 reads TGTGCCAGCAGCTTAGCCCTAGTGGCGAGGAATGAAGAGACCCAGTACTTC. The V gene is TRBV7-6, the J gene TRBJ2-5; D is unclear. Trimming removed 0 bases at V and 3 bases at J, with 17 bases between. The germline V gene has CDR1 SGHVS and CDR2 FNYEAQ. The CDR3 covers 17 residues.

The J gene is TRBJ2-1, the V gene TRBV7-9; D gene ambiguous. V was clipped by 5 bases and J by 4 bases, with 12 bases between them. The CDR3 runs 14 residues. Germline V gene sequence: CDR1 SEHNR, CDR2 FQNEAQ (reference sequence). CDR3 amino acids: CASSRGGTYNEQFF. The CDR3, as DNA: TGTGCCAGCAGCAGAGGTGGTACATACAATGAGCAGTTCTTC.

This clone was observed a single time. The V gene is TRBV7-2, the J gene TRBJ2-3, with D perhaps TRBD2 (5 bases). CDR3 size: 13 residues. V was cut by 4 bases and J by 5 bases, with 10 bases left in between. Germline assignment: CDR1 SGHTA and CDR2 FQGNSA. This CDR3 is CASSSRVGDTQYF. Written as DNA, the CDR3 is TGTGCCAGCAGCTCGCGGGTCGGAGATACGCAGTATTTT.

The chain is built from TRBV11-2 and TRBJ1-1, with D tentatively TRBD1 (6 bases). Germline V gene sequence: CDR1 SGHAT, CDR2 FQNNGV. The V end lost 6 bases, the J end lost 5 bases, and 13 bases lay between the germline ends. The CDR3 sequence is 13 residues long. The CDR3 spells CASRSTGITEAFF. For the CDR3, the DNA is TGTGCCAGCAGATCTACAGGGATAACTGAAGCTTTCTTT.

This sequence joins TRBV28 and TRBJ1-1; D uncertain. Germline CDR1 and CDR2: MDHEN and SYDVKM. This CDR3 contains 13 residues. The V end lost 3 bases, the J end lost 0 bases, and 5 bases lay between the germline ends. The CDR3 DNA reads as TGTGCCAGCAGTTTGGGAGTGAACACTGAAGCTTTCTTT. As protein: CASSLGVNTEAFF.